The 12 T cell receptor beta chains reported below all come from one sample, sequenced in a study of beta chain features in type 1 diabetes. Study results and limitations: TCRB CDR3s from Type 1 diabetes patients were moderately but significantly shorter in all four CD4+ subsets.

The entirety of the isolated RNA underwent reverse transcription, so expressed TCRB transcripts were sequenced. Here immunoSEQ multiplex PCR was the method, and the copy in TCRdb shows in-frame clones only, minus some. The table includes about 740,000 clones, 13% detected once. No antigens are known for them. The sample consisted of naive CD4+ T cells from blood. The source of these receptors is a man younger than 30 with type 1 diabetes.

This clone was seen more than once but under ten times. This sequence joins TRBV9 and TRBJ2-2, with D possibly being TRBD2 (6 bases). Germline lookup yields CDR1 SGDLS and CDR2 YYNGEE. The V and J ends lost 4 bases and 5 bases respectively, with 18 bases between them. This CDR3 region has 16 residues. The CDR3 nucleotides read TGTGCCAGCAGCTTATCTGCGGGGATCGGAACCGGGGAGCTGTTTTTT. This gives the protein CASSLSAGIGTGELFF.

A remark on this clone: Other DNA sequences in the same sample also yield this CDR3. The V gene is TRBV20-1, the J gene TRBJ1-1; no firm D call. V shed 3 bases and J shed 0 bases, with 2 bases lying between them. This CDR3 has 11 residues. Germline V lookup: CDR1 DFQATT, CDR2 SNEGSKA (reference sequence). CDR3 nucleotide sequence: TGCAGTGCTAGGATGAACACTGAAGCTTTCTTT. Its translation is CSARMNTEAFF.

V is TRBV6-1 and J is TRBJ1-6; D unclear. Germline loops: CDR1 MNHNS, CDR2 SASEGT. The CDR3 contains 16 residues. The V end lost 3 bases, the J end lost 0 bases, and 9 bases lay between the germline ends. CDR3 bases: TGTGCCAGCAGTGAGATCACAAGCTCCTATAATTCACCCCTCCACTTT. Its protein is CASSEITSSYNSPLHF.

This clone was seen a handful of times. V gene TRBV7-9 combines with J gene TRBJ2-1; D gene unclear. CDR3 size: 11 residues. The germline CDR1 and CDR2 sequences are SEHNR and FQNEAQ (reference sequence). Deletions cut 6 bases from V and 4 bases from J, with 4 bases between. The CDR3 nucleotides read TGTGCCAGCAGGGGTTACAATGAGCAGTTCTTC. This translates into CASRGYNEQFF.

This clone was picked up a small number of times. The V and J genes are TRBV7-8 and TRBJ2-7; the D gene is possibly TRBD1 (6 bases). The V and J ends lost 2 bases and 4 bases respectively, with 15 bases between them. This CDR3 comprises 15 residues. Germline CDR1 is SGHVS and CDR2 is FQNEAQ. For the CDR3, the DNA is TGTGCCAGCAGCTTAACTCCGGACAGTCGGTACGAGCAGTACTTC. It is translated as CASSLTPDSRYEQYF.

This clone was detected a few times. At one boundary the junction diverges from the germline segment, which might be a read error. The chain employs TRBV2 and TRBJ1-1; weak D call: TRBD1 (5 bases). The length of the CDR3 is 10 residues. The V gene's germline CDR1 is SNHLY and CDR2 FYNNEI. In DNA form, the CDR3 reads TGTGCCGGCAGGGTGACTGAAGCTTTCTTT. Translation: CAGRVTEAFF.

This clone turned up a few times. This sequence joins TRBV7-2 and TRBJ2-1, with 7 nucleotides matching TRBD1. Trimming removed 3 bases from V and 0 bases from J; junction bases left unmatched: 2. Per germline, CDR1 SGHTA and CDR2 FQGNSA. The CDR3 has 15 residues. CDR3 bases: TGTGCCAGCAGCTTCTGGACAGGCTCCTACAATGAGCAGTTCTTC. Its protein is CASSFWTGSYNEQFF.

There are a few counts of this clone. The rearrangement links TRBV7-9 to TRBJ2-7; 9 nucleotides match TRBD1. From germline, CDR1 is SEHNR and CDR2 FQNEAQ (reference sequence). The CDR3 has 15 amino acids. With 0 bases clipped from V and 4 bases from J, the junction kept 4 bases outside the gene matches. CDR3 in amino acids: CASSLARTGVYEQYF. The CDR3 nucleotides read TGTGCCAGCAGCTTAGCGAGGACAGGGGTTTACGAGCAGTACTTC.

A few counts support this clone. The rearrangement joins TRBV30 to TRBJ2-7; possibly TRBD1 for D (6 bases). V was pared by 4 bases and J by 2 bases, with 9 bases between. Germline V CDR1 and CDR2: GTSNPN, SVGIG (reference sequence). CDR3 length: 12 amino acids. CDR3 residues: CAWTGTPYEQYF. CDR3 sequence (DNA): TGTGCCTGGACCGGGACACCCTACGAGCAGTACTTC.

This clone was seen a handful of times. The chain is built from TRBV28 and TRBJ1-4, with D possibly matching TRBD1 (5 bases). Germline V lookup: CDR1 MDHEN, CDR2 SYDVKM. This CDR3 is built from 12 residues. The CDR3 region is CATTEPNEKLFF. The CDR3 DNA reads TGTGCTACGACAGAGCCTAATGAAAAACTGTTTTTT.

The rearrangement uses TRBV30 and TRBJ1-2, with D possibly TRBD1 on 6 matching bases. The V and J ends lost 5 bases and 8 bases respectively, with 21 bases between them. This CDR3 region has 14 residues. The germline V gene encodes CDR1 GTSNPN and CDR2 SVGIG (reference sequence). This CDR3 is CAWGPDSGAQGYTF. Here the CDR3 DNA reads TGTGCCTGGGGCCCCGACTCAGGGGCGCAAGGCTACACCTTC.

This clone was seen a handful of times. The V and J genes are TRBV6-6 and TRBJ1-1, with 8 bases matching TRBD1. The V segment lost 6 bases and the J segment 1 base; nucleotides outside the gene matches: 4. The CDR3 runs 14 residues. Germline CDR1 and CDR2: MNHNY and SVGAGI (reference sequence). The DNA for the CDR3 is TGTGCCAGCAGAGACAGGGGCGGGAACACTGAAGCTTTCTTT. Its translation: CASRDRGGNTEAFF.